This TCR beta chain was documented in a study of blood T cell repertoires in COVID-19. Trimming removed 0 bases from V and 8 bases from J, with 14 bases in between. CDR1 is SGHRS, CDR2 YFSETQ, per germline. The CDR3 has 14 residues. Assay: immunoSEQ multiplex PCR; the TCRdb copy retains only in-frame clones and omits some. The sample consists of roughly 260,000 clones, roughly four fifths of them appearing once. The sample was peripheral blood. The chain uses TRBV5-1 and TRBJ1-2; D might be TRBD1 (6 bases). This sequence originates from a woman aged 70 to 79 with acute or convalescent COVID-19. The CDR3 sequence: CASSLADSQRGYTF. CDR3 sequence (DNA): TGCGCCAGCAGCTTGGCGGACAGCCAGAGAGGCTACACCTTC.